The next 4 T cell receptor beta chains were all read from a single sample in a study of blood T cell repertoires in COVID-19. Assay: immunoSEQ multiplex PCR; the TCRdb copy retains only in-frame clones and omits some. The sample includes under 350,000 clones, around four fifths seen only once; the top ten take around 10%. What was sequenced was peripheral blood. The receptor set was obtained from a woman aged 50 to 65 who had recovered from COVID-19.

CDR3 nucleotides: TGTGCCAGCACCCGGGACAGGCCCCATGGCTACACCTTC. Its protein product is CASTRDRPHGYTF. This sequence joins TRBV12-3 or TRBV12-4 and TRBJ1-2; 8 bases are a match to TRBD1. V shed 7 bases, J shed 6 bases, and the junction held 7 bases outside the gene matches. The CDR3 is made up of 13 amino acids.

The gene calls are TRBV30 and TRBJ1-1; 7 nucleotides agree with TRBD1. CDR3 length equals 15 residues. V was clipped by 3 bases and J by 3 bases; unmatched bases: 10. Germline values: CDR1 GTSNPN, CDR2 SVGIG (reference sequence). In DNA, the CDR3 is TGTGCCTGGAGCCCTAGGACAGGATGGGACACTGAAGCTTTCTTT. This codes for CAWSPRTGWDTEAFF.

The count of this clone is one. CDR3 loop: CASSPPLTDTEAFF. The DNA for the CDR3 is TGTGCCAGCAGCCCCCCGTTGACAGACACTGAAGCTTTCTTT. The chain employs TRBV11-2 and TRBJ1-1; D is possibly TRBD1 (5 bases). Between the trimmed V and J ends, which lost 5 bases and 3 bases, there was a span of 13 bases. CDR1 and CDR2 (germline): SGHAT, FQNNGV. This CDR3 has 14 residues. Full variable domain (remainder filled in from reference TRBV11-2 and TRBJ1-1): EAGVAQSPRYKIIEKRQSVAFWCNPISGHATLYWYQQILGQGPKLLIQFQNNGVVDDSQLPKDRFSAERLKGVDSTLKIQPAKLEDSAVYLCASSPPLTDTEAFFGQGTRLTVV.

The gene calls are TRBV24-1 and TRBJ1-4; D gene unclear. Trimming took 6 bases from V and 4 from J, leaving 14 bases between them. Germline CDR1 reads KGHDR; CDR2 reads SFDVKD. This CDR3 has 15 residues. CDR3 DNA sequence: TGTGCCACCAGTCAATCGGTTGGAGGTAATGAAAAACTGTTTTTT. Translating it yields CATSQSVGGNEKLFF.